The next 20 T cell receptor beta chains were all read from a single sample in a study of CXCR3-negative and CXCR3-positive naive CD8 T cells. In preparing the TRB cDNA libraries, 5' RACE with UMI labels was used. Each CDR3 protein gets one entry in TCRdb, which reprocessed the 5' RACE reads and gives no DNA. The sample shows tens of thousands of distinct CDR3 sequences, and under 15% sits with its ten largest clones. Sequenced: memory CD8+ T cells from blood. These receptors were taken from a human donor in good health. Some clones in this sample may be carry-over from other donors' samples.

The chain is built from TRBV5-1 and TRBJ2-1; TCRdb gives TRBD2 as the D gene, but with no DNA this cannot be confirmed. Germline CDR1 is SGHRS and CDR2 is YFSETQ. The CDR3 is 16 residues long. CDR3 protein: CASSHASSGPYNEQFF.

V usage is TRBV7-2 and J usage is TRBJ2-3; TCRdb proposes TRBD2, but this gene call is untestable without DNA. There are 16 residues in the CDR3. The V gene's germline CDR1 is SGHTA and CDR2 FQGNSA. The CDR3 loop is CASSALAGGSTDTQYF.

The chain couples TRBV19 to TRBJ2-7; lacking DNA, the TRBD1 call made by TCRdb goes unchecked. Germline V gene lookup returns CDR1 LNHDA and CDR2 SQIVND (reference sequence). CDR3 length: 15 residues. The CDR3 is CASSIRGQGSYEQYF.

The chain has TRBV28 and TRBJ2-7. The CDR3 extends over 14 amino acids. Germline V gene sequence: CDR1 MDHEN, CDR2 SYDVKM. The chain's CDR3 is CASRALGVLYEQYF. Full variable domain (missing parts from reference TRBV28 and TRBJ2-7): DVKVTQSSRYLVKRTGEKVFLECVQDMDHENMFWYRQDPGLGLRLIYFSYDVKMKEKGDIPEGYSVSREKKERFSLILESASTNQTSMYLCASRALGVLYEQYFGPGTRLTVT.

The chain carries TRBV20-1 and TRBJ2-1; without DNA, the TCRdb call of TRBD1 cannot be checked. Germline CDR1 DFQATT, CDR2 SNEGSKA (reference sequence). The CDR3 covers 16 residues. The CDR3 region is CSASFPRDNSYNEQFF.

The gene calls are TRBV14 and TRBJ2-3; TCRdb's D call of TRBD2 is untestable without DNA. The V gene's germline CDR1 is SGHDN and CDR2 FVKESK. The CDR3 runs to 15 residues. The CDR3 sequence is CASTTLAGGPDTQYF.

The chain is built from TRBV4-2 and TRBJ1-3. CDR1 and CDR2 from the germline V gene are LGHNA and YNFKEQ. The CDR3 has 15 amino acids. CDR3 amino acids: CASSQARISGNTIYF.

The chain links TRBV29-1 to TRBJ2-5; there is no DNA to check the TCRdb D call of TRBD2. Germline V gives CDR1 SQVTM, CDR2 ANQGSEA. CDR3 size: 17 residues. The CDR3 loop reads CSVEALEEVRVQETQYF.

V usage is TRBV29-1 and J usage is TRBJ2-1; TCRdb proposes TRBD2, but this gene call is untestable without DNA. Germline loops: CDR1 SQVTM, CDR2 ANQGSEA. The CDR3 spans 13 residues. CDR3 sequence: CSVKLAGDSWQFF.

This clonotype shows up as medium-sized by frequency. The chain has TRBV7-6 and TRBJ1-6; TCRdb selects TRBD1, and the lack of DNA leaves this call unchecked. The CDR3 consists of 17 residues. Per germline, CDR1 SGHVS and CDR2 FNYEAQ. CDR3 region: CASSLASGTSKGSPLHF.

This chain joins TRBV11-2 and TRBJ2-7; without DNA, the TCRdb call of TRBD2 cannot be checked. Germline V gives CDR1 SGHAT, CDR2 FQNNGV. CDR3 size: 14 residues. The CDR3 loop is CASSWGLADYEQYF. Looking up the rest from reference TRBV11-2 and TRBJ2-7 gives the full variable domain: EAGVAQSPRYKIIEKRQSVAFWCNPISGHATLYWYQQILGQGPKLLIQFQNNGVVDDSQLPKDRFSAERLKGVDSTLKIQPAKLEDSAVYLCASSWGLADYEQYFGPGTRLTVT.

The chain combines TRBV9 with TRBJ2-2; without DNA, the TCRdb call of TRBD1 cannot be checked. The CDR3 is 15 residues long. Germline assignment: CDR1 SGDLS and CDR2 YYNGEE. The CDR3 is CASRAGAGGPGELFF. The variable domain in full, with the rest retrieved from reference TRBV9 and TRBJ2-2, is DSGVTQTPKHLITATGQRVTLRCSPRSGDLSVYWYQQSLDQGLQFLIQYYNGEERAKGNILERFSAQQFPDLHSELNLSSLELGDSALYFCASRAGAGGPGELFFGEGSRLTVL.

The chain links TRBV20-1 to TRBJ2-7; TCRdb proposes TRBD2, but this gene call is untestable without DNA. Per germline, CDR1 DFQATT and CDR2 SNEGSKA (reference sequence). The CDR3 length is 14 residues. CDR3 residues: CSAHFSGLSYEQYF.

The rearrangement joins TRBV20-1 to TRBJ2-7; checking the TCRdb D call of TRBD1 is not possible without DNA. The CDR3 length is 14 residues. The germline CDR1 and CDR2 sequences are DFQATT and SNEGSKA (reference sequence). This CDR3 is CSASPPTEPYEQYF.

The gene calls are TRBV20-1 and TRBJ2-1. This CDR3 is 15 amino acids long. CDR1 and CDR2 (germline): DFQATT, SNEGSKA (reference sequence). The chain's CDR3 is CSARDPGSSYNEQFF.

CDR3 region: CASSQDSEAQSNQPQHF. The chain uses TRBV4-2 and TRBJ1-5; TCRdb designates TRBD1, a call that cannot be tested without DNA. This CDR3 contains 17 residues. Germline V gives CDR1 LGHNA, CDR2 YNFKEQ.

The chain recombines TRBV2 with TRBJ1-5. This CDR3 is built from 16 residues. Germline lookup yields CDR1 SNHLY and CDR2 FYNNEI. CDR3 sequence: CASSSSGASSNQPQHF.

The V gene is TRBV20-1, the J gene TRBJ2-5; the TCRdb D gene call, TRBD1, has no DNA to confirm it. The length of the CDR3 is 14 residues. The V gene's germline CDR1 is DFQATT and CDR2 SNEGSKA (reference sequence). The CDR3 sequence: CSAREGGGFETQYF.

This rearrangement joins TRBV29-1 to TRBJ1-2. Germline V CDR1 and CDR2: SQVTM, ANQGSEA. This CDR3 is built from 14 residues. CDR3 protein: CSVPSNRRDYGYTF.

This sequence joins TRBV12-3 or TRBV12-4 and TRBJ2-7; TCRdb selects TRBD1, and the lack of DNA leaves this call unchecked. This CDR3 spans 13 amino acids. CDR3: CASTFLGGYEQYF.